The 30 T cell receptor beta chains presented below share a single source sample, sequenced in a study of regulatory T cells in long-lasting Graves disease. Investigators prepared the TCR beta libraries by applying iRepertoire HTBI primers and Arm-PCR of CDR3 regions. TCRdb ran MiXCR on the multiplex PCR reads and lists one entry per CDR3 protein. Of hundreds of thousands of distinct CDR3 sequences listed, roughly 15% are singletons. As for time point: newly diagnosed GD, antithyroid drugs for less than 3 months. After RNA was extracted from PBMCs, the TCR library was made from it. These data also formed part of another study, on T cells in Graves' hyperthyroidism and ophthalmopathy.

Sequences were derived from peripheral blood mononuclear cells (PBMCs), sampled at new diagnosis, from a patient treated with antithyroid drugs. The receptors come from a woman aged 35-65 years with Graves disease.

This clonotype was observed many times. The chain is built from TRBV20-1 and TRBJ2-1; 13 bases map to TRBD2. The CDR3 has 15 residues. Germline lookup yields CDR1 DFQATT and CDR2 SNEGSKA (reference sequence). J gave up 4 bases and V 0 bases, and 0 bases lay outside the gene matches. The CDR3 sequence is CSARELAGGYNEQFF. The CDR3 DNA reads TGCAGTGCTAGAGAACTAGCGGGGGGGTACAATGAGCAGTTCTTC.

The rearrangement uses TRBV5-1 and TRBJ2-1; tentatively, D is TRBD1 (6 bases). The V and J ends lost 0 bases and 6 bases respectively, with 13 bases between them. There are 15 residues in the CDR3. The germline V gene encodes CDR1 SGHRS and CDR2 YFSETQ. In nucleotides, the CDR3 is TGCGCCAGCAGCTTGGTGGACAGCAGACCCAATGAGCAGTTCTTC. Encoded protein: CASSLVDSRPNEQFF.

The chain employs TRBV24-1 and TRBJ1-5, with 7 bases matching TRBD1. The germline V gene encodes CDR1 KGHDR and CDR2 SFDVKD. V shed 4 bases, J shed 7 bases, and the junction held 12 bases outside the gene matches. The CDR3 has 16 amino acids. The CDR3 is CATSDHRARDSQPQHF. The CDR3 nucleotides read TGTGCCACCAGTGACCACAGGGCGAGGGACAGCCAGCCCCAGCATTTT.

This clonotype was seen repeatedly, ten times or more. The chain carries TRBV28 and TRBJ1-5, with D perhaps TRBD1 (6 bases). The length of the CDR3 is 17 residues. Between the trimmed V and J ends, which lost 6 bases and 0 bases, there was a span of 18 bases. Germline assignment: CDR1 MDHEN and CDR2 SYDVKM. The CDR3 sequence: CASSPQGRGYSNQPQHF. DNA for the CDR3: TGTGCCAGCAGCCCTCAGGGGCGGGGGTATAGCAATCAGCCCCAGCATTTT.

V and J are TRBV4-1 and TRBJ2-7; 7 nucleotides match TRBD2. Germline V gives CDR1 MGHRA, CDR2 YSYEKL. CDR3 length: 14 residues. The trim removed 1 base at V and 3 bases at J, leaving 3 bases unmatched. CDR3 in amino acids: CASSQVRGNYEQYF. The CDR3 nucleotides are TGCGCCAGCAGCCAAGTGCGGGGGAACTACGAGCAGTACTTC.

Note on this clonotype: A much larger clone sits a single nucleotide away, making a read error possible. This rearrangement joins TRBV6-5 to TRBJ2-1; the match to TRBD1 covers 9 bases. Germline assignment: CDR1 MNHEY and CDR2 SVGAGI. The CDR3 covers 15 residues. This CDR3 reads CAGSTRQGAYNEQFF. DNA of the CDR3: TGTGCCGGCAGTACTCGACAGGGGGCCTACAATGAGCAGTTCTTC.

This clonotype came up a few times. The chain carries TRBV6-1 and TRBJ1-4, with TRBD1 matching over 7 bases. The CDR3 sequence is 15 residues long. Germline loops: CDR1 MNHNS, CDR2 SASEGT. The junction had 9 bases not matched to a gene; V was cut back by 6 bases and J by 5 bases. The CDR3 DNA reads TGTGCCAGCAGGACAGGGATCGGCCAAAATGAAAAACTGTTTTTT. Translated: CASRTGIGQNEKLFF.

This clonotype was counted ten times or more. The chain employs TRBV30 and TRBJ1-2, with no clear D. This CDR3 region has 14 residues. Germline CDR1 is GTSNPN and CDR2 is SVGIG (reference sequence). V lost 2 bases to trimming and J lost 3 bases, with 13 bases between them. The CDR3 DNA reads TGTGCCTGGAGTAAGGGAGAGGCCCACTATGGCTACACCTTC. This codes for CAWSKGEAHYGYTF.

Comment on this clonotype: A read error is the likely source, as a far larger clone sits one nucleotide away. The chain uses TRBV27 and TRBJ2-1, with D possibly matching TRBD1 (6 bases). The V end was cut by 5 bases, the J end by 9 bases, with 26 bases between. This CDR3 region has 17 residues. From germline, CDR1 is MNHEY and CDR2 SMNVEV (reference sequence). As DNA, the CDR3 is TGTGCCAGCAGTCCCAGAAGGACCGGGACAAGGCACGCTGAGCAGTTCTTC. Encoded protein: CASSPRRTGTRHAEQFF.

CDR3 bases: TGTGCCAGCAGCTTAAGGGGGGACTCTAGCTCTGGAAACACCATATATTTT. Protein sequence: CASSLRGDSSSGNTIYF. The rearrangement links TRBV7-6 to TRBJ1-3, with a weak D call TRBD1 (6 bases). V was trimmed by 2 bases and J by 0 bases, leaving 14 bases between them. The germline CDR1 and CDR2 sequences are SGHVS and FNYEAQ. The CDR3 extends over 17 amino acids.

The table lists this clonotype with a few counts. The chain joins TRBV15 to TRBJ1-1; D gene uncertain. The V end was cut by 3 bases, the J end by 1 base, with 12 bases between. The CDR3 is 15 residues long. CDR1 is LNHNV, CDR2 YYDKDF, per germline (reference sequence). The CDR3 DNA follows: TGTGCCACCAGCAGGGGCGACGGCAAGAACACTGAAGCTTTCTTT. Protein product: CATSRGDGKNTEAFF.

This clonotype was found a few times. The chain carries TRBV29-1 and TRBJ1-1, with D perhaps matching TRBD1 (6 bases). Germline CDR1 and CDR2: SQVTM and ANQGSEA. The CDR3 consists of 14 residues. V shed 0 bases and J shed 6 bases, with 14 bases lying between them. CDR3 nucleotide sequence: TGCAGCGTTGAAGAGCCAGGGGATAGGGCTGAAGCTTTCTTT. Its protein product is CSVEEPGDRAEAFF.

In this sample, this clonotype turned up once. V and J are TRBV4-2 and TRBJ2-5; D is unclear. CDR1 is LGHNA, CDR2 YNFKEQ, per germline. V lost 4 bases and J lost 4, with 10 bases in between. The CDR3 is 13 amino acids. The CDR3 DNA follows: TGTGCCAGCAGCCTACGGTTGTCAGAGACCCAGTACTTC. The encoded protein is CASSLRLSETQYF.

Ten or more counts support this clonotype. This chain connects TRBV3-1 to TRBJ1-4; maybe TRBD1 (6 bases). This CDR3 is built from 16 residues. CDR1 and CDR2 (germline): LGHDT, YNNKEL (reference sequence). V lost 4 bases to trimming and J lost 8 bases, with 20 bases between them. The CDR3 loop is CASSLQGTGIWEKLFF. CDR3 bases: TGTGCCAGCAGCCTACAGGGTACAGGGATTTGGGAAAAACTGTTTTTT.

This clonotype showed up many times. V usage is TRBV27 and J usage is TRBJ2-1; TRBD2 matches 15 bases. V lost 3 bases, J lost 5 bases, and 11 bases stayed unmatched. The CDR3 consists of 19 residues. The V gene's germline CDR1 is MNHEY and CDR2 SMNVEV (reference sequence). The CDR3: CASSFMGLAGGKRDNEQFF. The CDR3 coding sequence is TGTGCCAGCAGTTTCATGGGACTAGCGGGGGGCAAGCGCGACAATGAGCAGTTCTTC.

The chain links TRBV12-3 or TRBV12-4 to TRBJ1-2; 9 nucleotides line up with TRBD1. Unmatched junction bases numbered 11, after V lost 5 bases and J lost 4 bases. This CDR3 contains 16 residues. The CDR3 coding sequence is TGTGCCAGCAGTCCGATACCCGGACAGGGGAGCTATGGCTACACCTTC. Translation gives CASSPIPGQGSYGYTF.

This clonotype was seen only a few times. This chain connects TRBV4-1 to TRBJ1-2; no clear D. Per germline, CDR1 MGHRA and CDR2 YSYEKL. V was cut by 5 bases and J by 1 base, with 17 bases left in between. This CDR3 comprises 16 residues. CDR3 sequence (DNA): TGCGCCAGCAGCGAACAAGTCCGTGCCCTTAACTATGGCTACACCTTC. Protein: CASSEQVRALNYGYTF.

The chain has TRBV3-1 and TRBJ1-6; weak D call: TRBD1 (6 bases). The CDR3 loop spans 20 amino acids. Germline V CDR1 and CDR2: LGHDT, YNNKEL (reference sequence). Trimming shortened V by 2 bases and J by 0 bases, and 20 bases separated the two germline ends. In DNA, the CDR3 is TGTGCCAGCAGCCAAAGGAAGACAGGCCTTCTAAGCTCCTATAATTCACCCCTCCACTTT. It encodes CASSQRKTGLLSSYNSPLHF.

CDR3 bases: TGTGCCAGCAGTGAAAAGGGTTTCTGGGAGACCCAGTACTTC. Translation: CASSEKGFWETQYF. The genes are TRBV2 and TRBJ2-5, with unresolved D. The germline V and J ends were trimmed by 2 bases and 5 bases, with 12 bases remaining between them. CDR1 is SNHLY, CDR2 FYNNEI, per germline. This CDR3 region has 14 residues.

In this sample, this clonotype turned up many times. The chain links TRBV2 to TRBJ1-1; no reliable D call. This CDR3 has 13 residues. V dropped 2 bases and J dropped 4 bases, with 8 bases sitting between them. Per the germline V gene, CDR1 is SNHLY and CDR2 is FYNNEI. The CDR3 sequence is CASSEQDLTEAFF. CDR3 in DNA: TGTGCCAGCAGTGAACAGGACCTCACTGAAGCTTTCTTT. Based on the CDR3 plus reference TRBV2 and TRBJ1-1, the full variable domain is EPEVTQTPSHQVTQMGQEVILRCVPISNHLYFYWYRQILGQKVEFLVSFYNNEISEKSEIFDDQFSVERPDGSNFTLKIRSTKLEDSAMYFCASSEQDLTEAFFGQGTRLTVV.

This clonotype was found many times. The chain links TRBV12-5 to TRBJ2-1; the D is unclear. Germline V lookup: CDR1 LGHNT, CDR2 FRNRAP. There are 12 residues in the CDR3. The V end was cut by 5 bases, the J end by 2 bases, with 4 bases between. CDR3 loop: CASGPAYNEQFF. The CDR3 nucleotides read TGTGCTAGTGGTCCCGCCTACAATGAGCAGTTCTTC.

This rearrangement joins TRBV2 to TRBJ2-7; D unresolved. V lost 4 bases and J lost 6, with 13 bases in between. The CDR3 contains 13 residues. CDR1 is SNHLY, CDR2 FYNNEI, per germline. CDR3 coding DNA: TGTGCCAGCAGTGGAGCGCTTCATCCCGAGCAGTACTTC. Translation gives CASSGALHPEQYF.

This clonotype was observed many times. This chain uses TRBV2 with TRBJ2-1, with D uncertain. The CDR3 covers 14 residues. Between the trimmed V and J ends, which lost 4 bases and 0 bases, there was a span of 7 bases. In germline, CDR1 is SNHLY, CDR2 FYNNEI. The CDR3 DNA reads TGTGCCAGCAGTGGGGTTGACTCCTACAATGAGCAGTTCTTC. This encodes CASSGVDSYNEQFF. Using reference TRBV2 and TRBJ2-1 for the parts outside the CDR3, the full variable domain is EPEVTQTPSHQVTQMGQEVILRCVPISNHLYFYWYRQILGQKVEFLVSFYNNEISEKSEIFDDQFSVERPDGSNFTLKIRSTKLEDSAMYFCASSGVDSYNEQFFGPGTRLTVL.

The sample holds a few counts of this clonotype. The chain links TRBV6-1 to TRBJ1-5, with no clear D. The germline gives CDR1 MNHNS, CDR2 SASEGT. The CDR3 consists of 13 residues. Trimming pared 7 bases from V and 6 bases from J, leaving 13 bases between. The CDR3 loop reads CASMNLGSQPQHF. Here the CDR3 DNA reads TGTGCCAGCATGAATTTAGGAAGTCAGCCCCAGCATTTT.

This clonotype was seen ten or more times. The V call is TRBV6-1, the J call TRBJ2-5; 15 bases fit TRBD2. The J segment lost 0 bases and the V segment lost 4 bases, leaving 6 bases of the junction unmatched. Germline CDR1 is MNHNS and CDR2 is SASEGT. The CDR3 has 18 amino acids. The CDR3 spells CASSAGTSGGLYQETQYF. In DNA, the CDR3 is TGTGCCAGCAGTGCTGGGACTAGCGGGGGGCTGTACCAAGAGACCCAGTACTTC.

This clonotype was counted ten times or more. The rearrangement joins TRBV7-8 to TRBJ2-1, with a weak D call TRBD2 (7 bases). Germline V gives CDR1 SGHVS, CDR2 FQNEAQ. The V end lost 4 bases, the J end lost 8 bases, and 21 bases lay between the germline ends. The CDR3 runs to 16 residues. DNA for the CDR3: TGTGCCAGCAGCTGGGGGGGCTGGGGCGCGGGGGATGAGCAGTTCTTC. Encoded protein: CASSWGGWGAGDEQFF.

This clonotype was counted at least ten times. In DNA, the CDR3 is TGTGCCAGCATAGGCGGGGGCCTCAGCACAGATACGCAGTATTTT. This encodes CASIGGGLSTDTQYF. This rearrangement joins TRBV28 to TRBJ2-3; maybe TRBD2 (7 bases). The V gene's germline CDR1 is MDHEN and CDR2 SYDVKM. V dropped 7 bases and J dropped 0 bases, with 14 bases sitting between them. The length of the CDR3 is 15 residues.

This clonotype was observed many times. The J gene is TRBJ1-1, the V gene TRBV30; TRBD1 agrees at 7 bases. CDR3 size: 13 residues. V was clipped by 5 bases and J by 1 base; unmatched bases: 4. Per the germline V gene, CDR1 is GTSNPN and CDR2 is SVGIG (reference sequence). The CDR3 region has the DNA TGTGCCTGGGACAGGGCCCAGAACACTGAAGCTTTCTTT. Its translation: CAWDRAQNTEAFF.

This chain connects TRBV28 to TRBJ1-2, with D perhaps TRBD1 (6 bases). The CDR3 sequence is 14 residues long. Germline loops: CDR1 MDHEN, CDR2 SYDVKM. With 7 bases removed from V and 7 bases from J, the gap between germline ends came to 19 bases. As DNA, the CDR3 is TGTGCCAGCACCCTAACCGGGGGCGAGCGTGGCTACACCTTC. It yields the protein CASTLTGGERGYTF.

This chain joins TRBV15 and TRBJ1-6; 8 bases are a match to TRBD1. V lost 3 bases to trimming and J lost 6 bases; unmatched junction nucleotides: 7. This CDR3 contains 16 residues. Germline CDR1 LNHNV, CDR2 YYDKDF (reference sequence). The CDR3: CATSRDQTGVNSPLHF. CDR3 DNA: TGTGCCACCAGCAGGGACCAGACAGGGGTTAATTCACCCCTCCACTTT.